The sequence of this T cell receptor beta chain was determined in a study of early T cells in non-severe SARS-CoV-2 infection. The germline V gene has CDR1 LGHNA and CDR2 YNFKEQ. The CDR3 spans 18 residues. V lost 0 bases, J lost 0 bases, and 8 bases stayed unmatched. There are a few counts of this clonotype. What it binds is unknown. Researchers attached unique molecular identifiers to individual cDNA molecules. Via MiXCR, TCRdb re-called the 5' RACE reads, giving one row per CDR3 protein. Among 86,000 or so distinct CDR3 sequences listed, over 12% were seen once. Notes on the study in general: Anti-spike CD8 specificities were favored by VDJdb matching, whose results missed private and CD4 specificities.

This TCR was sampled from an adult who was a healthcare worker with PCR-confirmed SARS-CoV-2 infection or an uninfected control (not recorded which). The sequenced sample was whole blood. The rearrangement joins TRBV4-2 to TRBJ2-3; 8 nucleotides match TRBD2. CDR3 sequence (DNA): TGTGCCAGCAGCCAAGACCAGCGGGGGAGACTTAGCACAGATACGCAGTATTTT. It is translated as CASSQDQRGRLSTDTQYF.